This T cell receptor beta chain came from a study of lymphopenia after photon versus proton radiotherapy. Study-level results: Only patients who died were analyzed for survival; proton advantage is unproven. Larger post-nadir TCR diversity loss correlated inversely with survival in deceased patients.

This CDR3 contains 15 residues. The ends were cut back, 6 bases at V and 0 bases at J, with 14 bases in the middle. From germline, CDR1 is KGHSH and CDR2 LQKENI. Clones were read by immunoSEQ multiplex PCR, and TCRdb kept only the in-frame ones, dropping some. The repertoire holds about 16,000 clones, with approximately 90% as singletons. This clone has more than one count but fewer than ten. Its antigen is unidentified. This specimen was peripheral blood, taken from a patient treated with proton-based radiotherapy. V and J are TRBV18 and TRBJ1-1; D might be TRBD1 (5 bases). The origin of this receptor is a man in his 70s with pancreatic cancer. CDR3 region: CASSSGRGLNTEAFF. The DNA for the CDR3 is TGTGCCAGCTCGTCAGGGAGGGGCCTGAACACTGAAGCTTTCTTT.